This T cell receptor (beta chain) was sequenced in a study of T-cell reconstitution after alpha-beta-depleted transplantation in children (dated by TCRdb to about 2016). As for the study more broadly: T-cell immune reconstitution after TCRalphabeta/CD19-depleted allogeneic hematopoietic cell transplantation in children was quantitatively tracked in the study by means of TCR repertoire profiling.

The method was PCR. Sequenced using an Illumina HiSeq 2500. TCR library preparation used molecular barcoding, with unique molecular identifiers applied to normalize quantification of the TCRbeta repertoire. Through fastp at Q25 and MiXCR, TCRdb rebuilt clones from the public reads, retaining in-frame beta chains. Entries that share a CDR3 protein sequence are merged under the most common genes and DNA. The sample table contains around 380,000 distinct CDR3 sequences; only one count was recorded for under 13% of them. The ten biggest clones cover 4.5% to 6% of the sample. From the cysteine through the phenylalanine, the CDR3 covers 15 amino acids. Here the CDR3 DNA is all that survives: 45 bases in frame from base 1. Taken from the germline V gene, the CDR1 and CDR2 loops are MNHNS and SASEGT. A distance of 19 bases separates the germline ends of V and J, which lose 6 bases and 7 bases respectively.

This clonotype has more than one count but fewer than ten. This receptor's antigen is unknown. No per-base quality is available; no much larger clone lies one base away. This specimen consisted of PBMCs from the stem cell graft donor, obtained from the stem cell graft. The sequence was obtained from a human donor who donated a stem cell graft to a child with acute myeloid leukemia. The sequence is built from TRBV6-1 and TRBJ2-1; TRBD2 is perhaps the D gene, given 6 matching bases. The DNA sequence is TGTGCCAGCAGACCCGGCAAATCCGCGGGGAATGAGCAGTTCTTC. This gives the protein CASRPGKSAGNEQFF.